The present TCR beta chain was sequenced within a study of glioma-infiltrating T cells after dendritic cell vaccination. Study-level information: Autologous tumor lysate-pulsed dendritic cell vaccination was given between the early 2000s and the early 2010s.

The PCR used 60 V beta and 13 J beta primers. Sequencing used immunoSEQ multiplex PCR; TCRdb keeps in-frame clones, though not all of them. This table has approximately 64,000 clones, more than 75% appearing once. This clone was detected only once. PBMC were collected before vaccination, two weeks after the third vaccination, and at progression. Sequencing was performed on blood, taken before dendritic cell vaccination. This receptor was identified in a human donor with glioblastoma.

The CDR3 DNA reads TGCGCCAGCAGCTTTCCCCGCGAAATACGTTCACCCCTCCACTTT. It yields the protein CASSFPREIRSPLHF. This chain links TRBV5-1 with TRBJ1-6; no clear D. V lost 2 bases, J lost 9 bases, and 15 bases lay in between. CDR1 SGHRS and CDR2 YFSETQ come from the germline V gene. The CDR3 is 15 residues long.